This T cell receptor (beta chain) was retrieved from a study of T cell changes during pregnancy in multiple sclerosis. Clones were read by immunoSEQ multiplex PCR, and TCRdb kept only the in-frame ones, dropping some. This sample has about 27,000 clones, with about nine tenths found just once. CDR3 length equals 15 residues. J gave up 3 bases and V 1 base, and 5 bases lay outside the gene matches. Looked up from germline, CDR1 is MNHNS and CDR2 is SASEGT. The sequencing used CD8+ T cells from peripheral blood mononuclear cells, collected in the second trimester of pregnancy. The sequence derives from a female donor with multiple sclerosis, enrolled in a pregnancy study. The chain carries TRBV6-1 and TRBJ2-7; 8 nucleotides align to TRBD2. The CDR3 reads CASSEGRGDYYEQYF. DNA for the CDR3: TGTGCCAGCAGTGAAGGGCGGGGGGACTACTACGAGCAGTACTTC.